A selection of T cell receptor beta chains follows, all from one sample in a study of blood T cell repertoires in COVID-19. Sequencing was performed with immunoSEQ multiplex PCR; in TCRdb, only in-frame clones are kept and a portion is missing. The data hold fewer than 300,000 clones, with approximately 88% observed a single time. Sequencing was done on a sample of PBMCs or T cells enriched from blood (not recorded which). The receptors shown here come from a woman aged 40-49 years with acute COVID-19. The CDR3 runs from the conserved cysteine through the conserved F or W. A D gene is named only where the DNA matches it firmly.

TRBJ2-7 | TRBD2 | TRBV3-1/TRBV3-2 | TGTGCCAGCAGCCAACCGGGACTAGGGGGCTACGAGCAGTACTTC | CASSQPGLGGYEQYF
TRBJ1-3 | NA | TRBV30 | TGTGCCTGGAAACAGGGTCGGAACACCATATATTTT | CAWKQGRNTIYF
TRBJ2-1 | TRBD2 | TRBV25-1 | TGTGCCAGCAGTCAACGGACTAGCGGAGTCAATGAGCAGTTCTTC | CASSQRTSGVNEQFF
TRBJ1-2 | NA | TRBV15 | TGTGCCACCAGCAGAGATCGGGTTACGGTTTTCAACTATGGCTACACCTTC | CATSRDRVTVFNYGYTF
TRBJ1-6 | TRBD1 | TRBV15 | TGTGCCACCAGCGGACAGGGGGATAATTCACCCCTCCACTTT | CATSGQGDNSPLHF
TRBJ1-5 | TRBD1 | TRBV30 | TGTGCCTGGAGTGTAGACAGGGGGCTCAATCAGCCCCAGCATTTT | CAWSVDRGLNQPQHF
TRBJ2-1 | NA | TRBV9 | TGTGCCAGCAGCGAGAACACGAGGGGGAGCTCCTACAATGAGCAGTTCTTC | CASSENTRGSSYNEQFF
TRBJ1-2 | NA | TRBV5-1 | TGCGCCAGCAGCTTGGCATTTTTGGGGACATCCAATAACTATGGCTACACCTTC | CASSLAFLGTSNNYGYTF
TRBJ2-5 | TRBD2 | TRBV7-2 | TGTGCCAGCAGCAGAGGGACTAGCACAGAGACCCAGTACTTC | CASSRGTSTETQYF
TRBJ2-1 | TRBD2 | TRBV7-2 | TGTGCCAGCAGCTTGGGACTAGCGGGGAATGAGCAGTTCTTC | CASSLGLAGNEQFF